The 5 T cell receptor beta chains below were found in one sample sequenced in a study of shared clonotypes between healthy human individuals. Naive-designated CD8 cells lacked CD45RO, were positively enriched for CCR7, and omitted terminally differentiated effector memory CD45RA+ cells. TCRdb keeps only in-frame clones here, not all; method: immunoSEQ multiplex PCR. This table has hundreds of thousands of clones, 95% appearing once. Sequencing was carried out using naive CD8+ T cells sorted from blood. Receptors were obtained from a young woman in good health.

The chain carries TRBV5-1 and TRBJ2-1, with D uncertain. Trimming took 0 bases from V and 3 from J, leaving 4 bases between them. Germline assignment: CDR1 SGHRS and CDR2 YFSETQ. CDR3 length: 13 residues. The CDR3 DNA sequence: TGCGCCAGCAGCTTGGGGGACTACAATGAGCAGTTCTTC. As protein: CASSLGDYNEQFF.

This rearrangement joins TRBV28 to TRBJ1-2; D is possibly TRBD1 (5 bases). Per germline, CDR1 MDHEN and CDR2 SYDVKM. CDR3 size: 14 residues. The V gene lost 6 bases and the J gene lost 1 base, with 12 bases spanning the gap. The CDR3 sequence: CASRFAGVNYGYTF. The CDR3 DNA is TGTGCCAGCAGATTCGCGGGGGTTAACTATGGCTACACCTTC.

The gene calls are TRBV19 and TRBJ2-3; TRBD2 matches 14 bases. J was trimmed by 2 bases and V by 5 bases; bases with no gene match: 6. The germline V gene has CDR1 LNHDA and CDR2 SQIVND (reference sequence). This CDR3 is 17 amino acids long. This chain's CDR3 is CASSPWTSGRNTDTQYF. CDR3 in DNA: TGTGCCAGTAGTCCATGGACTAGCGGGAGGAACACAGATACGCAGTATTTT.

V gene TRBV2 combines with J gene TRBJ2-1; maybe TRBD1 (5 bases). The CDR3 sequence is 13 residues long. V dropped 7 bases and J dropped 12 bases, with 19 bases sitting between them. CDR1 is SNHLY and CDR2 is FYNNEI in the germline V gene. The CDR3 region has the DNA TGTGCCAGCAAAGACTCACTCAGGGTGGGGCAGTTCTTC. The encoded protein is CASKDSLRVGQFF.

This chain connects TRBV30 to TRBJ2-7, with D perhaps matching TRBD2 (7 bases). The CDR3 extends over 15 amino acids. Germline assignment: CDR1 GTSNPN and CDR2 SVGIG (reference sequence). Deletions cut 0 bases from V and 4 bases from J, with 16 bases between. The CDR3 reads CAWSVRGGREYEQYF. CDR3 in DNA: TGTGCCTGGAGTGTACGAGGGGGGCGGGAGTACGAGCAGTACTTC. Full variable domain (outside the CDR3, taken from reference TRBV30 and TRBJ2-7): SQTIHQWPATLVQPVGSPLSLECTVEGTSNPNLYWYRQAAGRGLQLLFYSVGIGQISSEVPQNLSASRPQDRQFILSSKKLLLSDSGFYLCAWSVRGGREYEQYFGPGTRLTVT.